The text below deals with one TCR beta chain. As yet, its antigen is unknown. The data were taken from a study of T cells in Graves' hyperthyroidism and ophthalmopathy. Study conclusions and caveats: Ophthalmopathy was told apart from stable hyperthyroidism by a 13 V-J model. Blood shared most expanded thyroid clonotypes above 0.001.

The CDR3 is 13 residues long. Trimming took 4 bases from V and 6 from J, leaving 13 bases between them. Per the germline V gene, CDR1 is SGHDT and CDR2 is YYEEEE. RNA transcripts provided the source from which TCR beta CDR3 regions were amplified. HTBI primers were used for first-round RT-PCR of the TCR CDR3. TCRdb independently ran MiXCR on the multiplex PCR reads; one entry per CDR3 protein. Of hundreds of thousands of distinct CDR3 sequences listed, under 15% were seen once; the top ten hold 9.2%. Stable Graves' hyperthyroidism denoted no ophthalmopathy progression over 18 months. Diagnoses were made from clinical symptoms, serum measures (thyroxine and TRAb), thyroid ultrasound and orbital computed tomography.

The chain joins TRBV5-6 to TRBJ1-1; D is unclear. The receptor's source is a woman aged 18-35 years with Graves' hyperthyroidism. The sample consisted of blood. The CDR3 sequence: CASSDTLAPEAFF. CDR3 sequence (DNA): TGTGCCAGCAGCGACACACTCGCGCCTGAAGCTTTCTTT.